This is a list of T cell receptor beta chains from one sample in a study of blood T cells in healthy people across ages. One entry per CDR3 protein results from TCRdb running MiXCR on the 5' RACE reads. Here the sample spans roughly 700,000 distinct CDR3 sequences, roughly 30% being singletons. The material sequenced was blood. The source is a woman aged 80 or over in good health. The CDR3 runs from the conserved cysteine through the conserved F or W. A D gene is named only where the DNA matches it firmly. Where a row states a size, it is once, few, many or the class of an expanded clone; other rows omit it.

V	size	J	D	CDR3	DNA
TRBV6-6	many	TRBJ2-7	TRBD1	CASSSRQGDHYEQYF	TGTGCCAGCAGTTCAAGACAGGGGGATCACTACGAGCAGTACTTC
TRBV5-1	many	TRBJ1-2	TRBD1	CASQFGTATNYGYTF	TGCGCCAGTCAATTCGGGACAGCTACTAACTATGGCTACACCTTC
TRBV4-1	many	TRBJ2-1	TRBD2	CASSFPGLADNEQFF	TGCGCCAGCAGCTTTCCGGGACTAGCGGACAATGAGCAGTTCTTC
TRBV28	few	TRBJ1-5	-	CASSAEGGRDQPQHF	TGTGCCAGCAGTGCCGAGGGGGGCCGGGATCAGCCCCAGCATTTT
TRBV11-3	many	TRBJ2-1	-	CASSLARLSEQFF	TGTGCCAGCAGCTTAGCTCGGCTATCCGAGCAGTTCTTC
TRBV5-6	many	TRBJ2-3	-	CASSLGPRGDTQYF	TGTGCCAGCAGCCTGGGACCCCGAGGTGATACGCAGTATTTT
TRBV24-1	-	TRBJ2-5	-	CATSDSDLSGTQYF	TGTGCCACCAGTGACTCGGACCTCAGCGGGACCCAGTACTTC
TRBV12-3/TRBV12-4	-	TRBJ1-6	-	CASSLGSSNSPLHF	TGTGCCAGCAGTCTGGGATCCTCTAATTCACCCCTCCACTTT
TRBV6-1	many	TRBJ2-7	-	CASRTPGQYSYEQYF	TGTGCCAGCAGAACCCCCGGACAGTACTCCTACGAGCAGTACTTC
TRBV5-1	-	TRBJ2-3	TRBD2	CASRRLAGEDTQYF	TGCGCCAGCAGACGGCTAGCGGGGGAAGATACGCAGTATTTT
TRBV20-1	-	TRBJ1-1	-	CSARDLDGQLPEAFF	TGCAGTGCTAGAGATTTAGACGGACAGCTGCCTGAAGCTTTCTTT
TRBV10-3	-	TRBJ2-5	TRBD2	CAISDTGGGAFNEQYF	TGTGCCATCAGTGACACTGGCGGGGGGGCCTTCAATGAGCAGTACTTC
TRBV2	few	TRBJ2-7	-	CASSLDSDGSSEQYF	TGTGCCAGCAGCCTGGACAGCGATGGTTCATCCGAGCAGTACTTC
TRBV5-5	few	TRBJ1-6	-	CASSPEEGVQDSPLHF	TGTGCCAGCAGCCCCGAAGAAGGGGTCCAGGATTCACCCCTCCACTTT
TRBV7-2	many	TRBJ2-5	-	CATRTSETQYF	TGTGCCACCCGGACAAGTGAGACCCAGTACTTC
TRBV7-2	once	TRBJ2-3	-	CASSSPDSSTDTQYF	TGTGCCAGCAGCTCGCCGGACAGCAGCACAGATACGCAGTATTTT
TRBV7-3	-	TRBJ2-5	-	CASSLSGGAQETQYF	TGTGCCAGCAGCTTAAGTGGCGGGGCGCAAGAGACCCAGTACTTC
TRBV7-2	many	TRBJ2-7	-	CASSLAAPGTLGHEQYF	TGTGCCAGCAGCTTAGCCGCCCCGGGTACATTAGGCCACGAGCAGTACTTC
TRBV20-1	many	TRBJ2-1	TRBD2	CSATLAGGYNEQFF	TGCAGTGCCACCCTAGCGGGGGGTTACAATGAGCAGTTCTTC
TRBV6-6	many	TRBJ2-5	-	CASSYGGGLETQYF	TGTGCCAGCAGTTACGGGGGCGGCTTGGAGACCCAGTACTTC